This TCR beta chain was captured by sequencing in a study of blood T cell repertoires in COVID-19. Background on the study: Researchers got acute and convalescent COVID-19 samples from the United States, Italy and Spain.

Germline CDR1 PRHDT, CDR2 FYEKMQ (reference sequence). There are 16 residues in the CDR3. Trimming took 4 bases from V and 9 from J; bases not matched to a gene: 14. In the original processing: Estimation of nucleated cell counts was performed using reference gene primer amplification. The protocol was immunoSEQ multiplex PCR, while the TCRdb copy is restricted to in-frame clones and leaves out a portion. From that table come the V and J calls and clone size; the DNA was used to work out D and trimming. The sample records roughly 240,000 clones, approximately 90% being singletons. Individuals aged about 18 to 89 years were recruited from some 26 US areas. Participant reports of clinical history set cohort assignment.

The chain has TRBV13 and TRBJ2-1, with 8 bases lining up with TRBD1. Sequencing was carried out using PBMCs or T cells enriched from blood (not recorded which). This sequence was found in a woman aged 25 to 45 with acute COVID-19. The CDR3 spells CASSSQPGGSGSEQFF. The CDR3 DNA reads TGTGCCAGCAGCTCACAACCAGGGGGCTCGGGGAGTGAGCAGTTCTTC.